Listed below are T cell receptor delta chains from one sample, sequenced in a study of γδ T cells in repeated Plasmodium falciparum infection. TCRdb called clones from the multiplex PCR reads again using CATT. The sample contains under 65,000 delta-chain clones, around 1.7% of which appear only once. The sequenced material came from gamma-delta T cells from blood. These receptor sequences come from a pool of human donors (malaria-infected and uninfected, not separated). The CDR3 runs from the conserved cysteine through the conserved F or W. A D gene is named only where the DNA matches it firmly. Sizes are listed as once, few, many, or a class for an expanded clone.

V	J	size	D	DNA	CDR3
TRDV2	TRDJ3	many	NA	TGTGCCTGTGACACCGTGGGTCCTAGCTCCTGGGACACCCGACAGATGTTCTTC	CACDTVGPSSWDTRQMFF
TRDV2	TRDJ1	medium-sized	TRDD3	TGTGCCTGTGACACCGCATGGGCTGGGGGACCCCCCTGGGACACCGATAAACTCATCTTT	CACDTAWAGGPPWDTDKLIF
TRDV1	TRDJ1	many	NA	TGTGCTCTTGGGGAACCGGCTCCTGGGTATGGGTACACCGATAAACTCATCTTT	CALGEPAPGYGYTDKLIF
TRDV1	TRDJ3	many	TRDD3	TGTGCTCTTACACTCTACTGGGGGCCCCACTCCTGGGACACCCGACAGATGTTTTTC	CALTLYWGPHSWDTRQMFF
TRDV1	TRDJ1	many	NA	TGTGCTCTTGGGGAACTACAGATCCCCCTGACCCCGAGCATCGATAAACTCATCTTT	CALGELQIPLTPSIDKLIF
TRDV1	TRDJ1	medium-sized	NA	TGTGCTCTTGGGGTATCGGAGCCCGAACGTCCGTACACCGATAAACTCATCTTT	CALGVSEPERPYTDKLIF
TRDV1	TRDJ1	many	NA	TGTGCTCTTGGGGGCCGGAGAACTGGGCAACCTAGGCTCACCGATAAACTCATCTTT	CALGGRRTGQPRLTDKLIF
TRDV1	TRDJ1	many	TRDD3	TGTGCTCTTTTCCTAACACTCTCTGGGGGATACGGCCGAGTGGGCACCGATAAACTCATCTTT	CALFLTLSGGYGRVGTDKLIF
TRDV1	TRDJ1	many	TRDD3	TGTGCTCTTGGGGAACTAGGATTGGGGGATTTCACCGATAAACTCATCTTT	CALGELGLGDFTDKLIF
TRDV1	TRDJ1	medium-sized	NA	TGTGCTATTGGGGAATACGTAGCTTCGGCCCCGTACACCGATAAACTCATCTTT	CAIGEYVASAPYTDKLIF
TRDV2	TRDJ1	many	TRDD3	TGTGCCTGTGACACGCTTGGTCCTCCCAATACTGGGGGCCACTACACCGATAAACTCATCTTT	CACDTLGPPNTGGHYTDKLIF
TRDV1	TRDJ1	many	TRDD3	TGTGCTCTTCATAGTTCTGGGGGATTAACCGATAAACTCATCTTT	CALHSSGGLTDKLIF
TRDV3	TRDJ1	many	TRDD3	TGTGCCTTTTCCCCAAAACTTCCTTTCCTTTACTGGGGGATAGGGGATAAACTCATCTTT	CAFSPKLPFLYWGIGDKLIF
TRDV1	TRDJ1	many	TRDD3	TGTGCTCTTGGGGAGATCCCGCTACCTAAACTATACTGGGGGAGGTACACCGATAAACTCATCTTT	CALGEIPLPKLYWGRYTDKLIF
TRDV3	TRDJ3	many	TRDD3	TGTGCCTCTCCGATGTCCCCGGTGGTCCCGTCCCGCGAGTACTGGGGGATACGCGGCTGGTGGGACACCCGACAGATGTTTTTC	CASPMSPVVPSREYWGIRGWWDTRQMFF
TRDV3	TRDJ1	many	TRDD3	TGTGCCCTCCCCAGGGGGGGCCTACTCGACTGGGGGATACGTAAAACCGATAAACTCATCTTT	CALPRGGLLDWGIRKTDKLIF
TRDV1	TRDJ1	many	TRDD3	TGTGCTCTTGGGAAACCCCTCCTACTACTTACTGGGGGGATACGCCGGTACACCGATAAACTCATCTTT	CALGKPLLLLTGGIRRYTDKLIF
TRDV2	TRDJ1	many	TRDD3	TGTGCCTGTGACACCGAAGGCTTACTGGGGAGCTACACCGATAAACTCATCTTT	CACDTEGLLGSYTDKLIF
TRDV2	TRDJ1	large	NA	TGTGCCTGTGACTCCCGTACTACGGGCGGCTCCGATAAACTCATCTTT	CACDSRTTGGSDKLIF
TRDV1	TRDJ1	medium-sized	TRDD3	TGTGCTCTTGGGGAACTGGGATCAAGTCGTACTGGGGGATACGTCGACACCGATAAACTCATCTTT	CALGELGSSRTGGYVDTDKLIF